Presented here are 27 T cell receptor beta chains from one specimen sequenced in a study of blood T cell repertoires in COVID-19. This table comes from immunoSEQ multiplex PCR, and its TCRdb copy is limited to in-frame clones, with some not included. The data contain some 270,000 clones, roughly 90% of them seen just once; the ten biggest clones take up around 0.84%. What was sequenced was peripheral blood. These receptors originate from a man aged 25 to 45 with acute or convalescent COVID-19.

The rearrangement links TRBV6-5 to TRBJ1-2, with 7 bases lining up with TRBD1. The CDR3 totals 16 residues. Germline CDR1 reads MNHEY; CDR2 reads SVGAGI. Trimming cost V 4 bases and J 1 base; bases outside gene matches: 9. CDR3 bases: TGTGCCAGCAGTTTCTATCAGGGGGAAATTAACTATGGCTACACCTTC. Translation gives CASSFYQGEINYGYTF.

The rearrangement uses TRBV6-4 and TRBJ2-1; the D gene is possibly TRBD2 (5 bases). Germline V CDR1 and CDR2: MRHNA, SNTAGT. This CDR3 is built from 14 residues. The germline V and J ends were trimmed by 5 bases and 10 bases, with 18 bases remaining between them. The CDR3 spells CASSSGLSSGEQFF. The CDR3 DNA reads TGTGCCAGCAGTAGCGGACTCTCCTCCGGGGAGCAGTTCTTC.

CDR3 region: CASSPGQGFLDTEAFF. As DNA, the CDR3 is TGTGCCAGCAGCCCGGGACAGGGGTTTCTGGACACTGAAGCTTTCTTT. This sequence joins TRBV28 and TRBJ1-1; 10 positions agree with TRBD1. Germline assignment: CDR1 MDHEN and CDR2 SYDVKM. With V trimmed by 6 bases and J by 3 bases, 10 bases remained unmatched. The CDR3 length is 16 residues.

Notes on this clone: One end of the junction varies from germline; a read error may be responsible. CDR3 amino acids: CASSRVSHEQYF. DNA for the CDR3: TGTGCCAGCAGCAGGGTCTCCCACGAGCAGTACTTC. J is TRBJ2-7 and V is TRBV2; TRBD1 is a possible D gene (5 bases). CDR1 SNHLY and CDR2 FYNNEI come from the germline V gene. This CDR3 has 12 residues.

About this clone itself: This sample includes further DNA sequences coding for the same CDR3. The V and J genes are TRBV6-1 and TRBJ1-2; D is perhaps TRBD1 (5 bases). This CDR3 is built from 14 residues. The germline gives CDR1 MNHNS, CDR2 SASEGT. Trimming cost V 1 base and J 3 bases, with 9 bases left between them. The chain's CDR3 is CASSEGDRYYGYTF. The CDR3 bases are TGTGCCAGCAGTGAAGGTGACAGATACTATGGCTACACCTTC.

In this sample, this clone turned up a few times. The chain couples TRBV14 to TRBJ1-1; 8 bases fit TRBD1. The CDR3 sequence is 15 residues long. Unmatched junction bases numbered 6, after V lost 6 bases and J lost 0 bases. CDR1 is SGHDN and CDR2 is FVKESK in the germline V gene. The CDR3: CASSIRQGLNTEAFF. CDR3 coding DNA: TGTGCCAGCAGTATAAGACAGGGGTTGAACACTGAAGCTTTCTTT. Supplemented by reference TRBV14 and TRBJ1-1, the full variable domain reads EAGVTQFPSHSVIEKGQTVTLRCDPISGHDNLYWYRRVMGKEIKFLLHFVKESKQDESGMPNNRFLAERTGGTYSTLKVQPAELEDSGVYFCASSIRQGLNTEAFFGQGTRLTVV.

The CDR3 region is CATSDSTASGANVLTF. As DNA, the CDR3 is TGTGCCACCAGTGATAGTACAGCCTCTGGGGCCAACGTCCTGACTTTC. This chain uses TRBV24-1 with TRBJ2-6; D is unresolved. This CDR3 is built from 16 residues. With 3 bases removed from V and 0 bases from J, the gap between germline ends came to 8 bases. The germline CDR1 and CDR2 sequences are KGHDR and SFDVKD.

This chain joins TRBV12-5 and TRBJ2-2; unclear D gene. Trimming took off 0 bases at V and 0 bases at J, with 8 bases between the two ends. The CDR3 covers 16 residues. Germline V gene sequence: CDR1 LGHNT, CDR2 FRNRAP. The CDR3 coding sequence is TGTGCTAGTGGTTTGGTATCAGATCCGAACACCGGGGAGCTGTTTTTT. Its protein product is CASGLVSDPNTGELFF.

The chain employs TRBV15 and TRBJ1-1; TRBD1 is a possible D gene (5 bases). Germline V CDR1 and CDR2: LNHNV, YYDKDF (reference sequence). V was trimmed by 7 bases and J by 0 bases, leaving 21 bases between them. CDR3 length: 17 amino acids. The CDR3 here is CATMRFDGWGMNTEAFF. CDR3 DNA sequence: TGTGCCACCATGCGCTTCGACGGCTGGGGCATGAACACTGAAGCTTTCTTT.

This chain links TRBV15 with TRBJ2-4, with unresolved D. V shed 1 base and J shed 0 bases, with 4 bases lying between them. CDR1 is LNHNV and CDR2 is YYDKDF in the germline V gene (reference sequence). The CDR3 runs 14 residues. The chain's CDR3 is CATSRGAAKNIQYF. The CDR3 DNA is TGTGCCACCAGCAGAGGCGCAGCCAAAAACATTCAGTACTTC.

This clone was detected a few times. The chain has TRBV7-3 and TRBJ2-2; maybe TRBD2 (6 bases). Trimming stripped 5 bases from V and 7 bases from J, with 14 bases between. Germline V gene data show CDR1 as SGHTA and CDR2 as FQGTGA. The CDR3 is made up of 14 amino acids. CDR3 residues: CASSPQRAGGELFF. CDR3 DNA sequence: TGTGCCAGCAGCCCGCAGCGGGCTGGCGGGGAGCTGTTTTTT.

Remarks on this clone: Compared with germline, one end of the junction differs, possibly owing to a read error. The chain carries TRBV3-1 (or the pseudogene TRBV3-2) and TRBJ2-7; TRBD2 matches 15 bases. The CDR3 runs to 14 residues. The germline V gene has CDR1 LGHDT and CDR2 YNNKEL (reference sequence). CDR3 DNA sequence: TGTGCCAGCAGCCCACACCAGGGACTAGCGGGAGGAATATTC. Protein: CASSPHQGLAGGIF.

The rearrangement uses TRBV19 and TRBJ1-1; 7 bases are shared with TRBD1. The germline V gene encodes CDR1 LNHDA and CDR2 SQIVND (reference sequence). The J segment lost 6 bases and the V segment lost 5 bases, leaving 12 bases of the junction unmatched. The length of the CDR3 is 15 residues. CDR3 residues: CASSPQPRQGAEAFF. In DNA, the CDR3 is TGTGCCAGTAGTCCTCAACCGCGACAGGGAGCTGAAGCTTTCTTT.

Comments on this clone: The same CDR3 is also encoded by other DNA sequences in this sample. The rearrangement joins TRBV30 to TRBJ1-4; 7 nucleotides align to TRBD1. The CDR3 is 12 amino acids. Germline lookup yields CDR1 GTSNPN and CDR2 SVGIG (reference sequence). The V gene end was trimmed by 0 bases and the J gene end by 8 bases; junction bases not matched to a gene: 0. CDR3 coding DNA: TGTGCCTGGAGTGTCAGGGGGGAAAAACTGTTTTTT. It specifies CAWSVRGEKLFF.

The rearrangement joins TRBV5-1 to TRBJ2-5; 7 bases align to TRBD2. Germline loops: CDR1 SGHRS, CDR2 YFSETQ. The CDR3 contains 15 residues. J gave up 7 bases and V 0 bases, and 9 bases lay outside the gene matches. This chain's CDR3 is CASSLEGTKFGTQYF. The CDR3 bases are TGCGCCAGCAGCTTGGAGGGGACTAAATTTGGGACCCAGTACTTC.

The chain combines TRBV19 with TRBJ2-1; 8 bases match TRBD1. Unmatched junction bases numbered 7, after V lost 7 bases and J lost 2 bases. The CDR3 runs to 15 residues. Germline V gives CDR1 LNHDA, CDR2 SQIVND (reference sequence). This CDR3 reads CASTRDRGPYNEQFF. The CDR3 DNA sequence: TGTGCCAGTACTCGAGACAGGGGTCCCTACAATGAGCAGTTCTTC.

The gene calls are TRBV27 and TRBJ2-1; 8 positions agree with TRBD2. The CDR3 is 15 amino acids. Trimming cost V 6 bases and J 3 bases; bases outside gene matches: 7. Looked up from germline, CDR1 is MNHEY and CDR2 is SMNVEV (reference sequence). The CDR3 protein is CASSTGGVNYNEQFF. The CDR3 coding sequence is TGTGCCAGCAGCACGGGGGGGGTAAACTACAATGAGCAGTTCTTC.

V usage is TRBV9 and J usage is TRBJ1-1; 9 bases line up with TRBD1. J was trimmed by 5 bases and V by 6 bases; bases with no gene match: 5. CDR1 and CDR2 from the germline V gene are SGDLS and YYNGEE. The CDR3 totals 13 residues. The CDR3 DNA reads as TGTGCCAGCACCCGACAGGGGGGGACTGAAGCTTTCTTT. It codes for CASTRQGGTEAFF. The whole variable domain, remainder taken from reference TRBV9 and TRBJ1-1, is DSGVTQTPKHLITATGQRVTLRCSPRSGDLSVYWYQQSLDQGLQFLIQYYNGEERAKGNILERFSAQQFPDLHSELNLSSLELGDSALYFCASTRQGGTEAFFGQGTRLTVV.

The chain recombines TRBV2 with TRBJ2-7, with a possible D match to TRBD2 (5 bases). The CDR3 is 14 residues long. The germline V gene has CDR1 SNHLY and CDR2 FYNNEI. V shed 2 bases and J shed 3 bases, with 11 bases lying between them. CDR3 nucleotide sequence: TGTGCCAGCAGTGAAAACGGAGGCGGCTACGAGCAGTACTTC. This sequence encodes CASSENGGGYEQYF. The full variable domain, completed using reference TRBV2 and TRBJ2-7, is EPEVTQTPSHQVTQMGQEVILRCVPISNHLYFYWYRQILGQKVEFLVSFYNNEISEKSEIFDDQFSVERPDGSNFTLKIRSTKLEDSAMYFCASSENGGGYEQYFGPGTRLTVT.

A single count supports this clone. The V call is TRBV5-1, the J call TRBJ1-2, with TRBD1 matching 8 bases. Germline-derived CDR1 and CDR2 are SGHRS and YFSETQ. V was clipped by 3 bases and J by 5 bases; unmatched bases: 6. CDR3 size: 14 residues. The DNA of the CDR3 is TGCGCCAGCAGCTCCCGGACAGGGAGTTATGGCTACACCTTC. It is translated as CASSSRTGSYGYTF.

As DNA, the CDR3 is TGTGCCAGCAGCTCCGTGGGGACTAGCGGGAGGTCTCGTTCCTACGAGCAGTACTTC. Protein product: CASSSVGTSGRSRSYEQYF. The rearrangement joins TRBV7-9 to TRBJ2-7; TRBD2 aligns across 15 bases. CDR1 is SEHNR and CDR2 is FQNEAQ in the germline V gene (reference sequence). The CDR3 length is 19 residues. The junction had 11 bases not matched to a gene; V was cut back by 4 bases and J by 1 base.

The V and J genes are TRBV6-5 and TRBJ2-1; 11 nucleotides align to TRBD1. With 10 bases clipped from V and 9 bases from J, the junction kept 11 bases outside the gene matches. Germline CDR1 and CDR2: MNHEY and SVGAGI. The CDR3 spans 14 residues. CDR3 in DNA: TGTGCCACTTCGGGACAGGGGGTTTTAAGTGAGCAGTTCTTC. It yields the protein CATSGQGVLSEQFF.

This clone was counted once. This chain uses TRBV11-2 with TRBJ2-1; D gene uncertain. V dropped 6 bases and J dropped 9 bases, with 12 bases sitting between them. The CDR3 covers 12 residues. The germline V gene has CDR1 SGHAT and CDR2 FQNNGV. The CDR3 sequence: CASSQAGLEQFF. In DNA form, the CDR3 reads TGTGCCAGCAGTCAGGCTGGTCTTGAGCAGTTCTTC.

The V gene is TRBV7-9, the J gene TRBJ2-7, with 8 bases aligning to TRBD1. Trimming removed 6 bases from V and 4 bases from J; junction bases left unmatched: 5. The CDR3 loop spans 13 amino acids. Germline V gives CDR1 SEHNR, CDR2 FQNEAQ (reference sequence). The CDR3 spells CASSRQGIYEQYF. The CDR3 nucleotides are TGTGCCAGCAGTCGACAGGGGATATACGAGCAGTACTTC. The entire variable domain, with the rest obtained from reference TRBV7-9 and TRBJ2-7, is as follows: DTGVSQNPRHKITKRGQNVTFRCDPISEHNRLYWYRQTLGQGPEFLTYFQNEAQLEKSRLLSDRFSAERPKGSFSTLEIQRTEQGDSAMYLCASSRQGIYEQYFGPGTRLTVT.

The chain uses TRBV27 and TRBJ2-5, with unresolved D. Germline CDR1 and CDR2: MNHEY and SMNVEV (reference sequence). V was shortened by 5 bases and J by 2 bases, with 6 bases between the two germline ends. This CDR3 spans 12 amino acids. The CDR3 sequence is CASSLPQETQYF. The CDR3 DNA sequence: TGTGCCAGCAGTCTACCACAAGAGACCCAGTACTTC.

This clone has just one count. J is TRBJ1-4 and V is TRBV5-1; TRBD1 matches 9 bases. J gave up 5 bases and V 3 bases, and 8 bases lay outside the gene matches. The CDR3 is 16 residues long. Germline values: CDR1 SGHRS, CDR2 YFSETQ. CDR3 in amino acids: CASSSGGTGLNEKLFF. In nucleotides, the CDR3 is TGCGCCAGCAGCTCGGGGGGGACAGGGTTAAATGAAAAACTGTTTTTT.

This clone was observed a handful of times. This chain links TRBV2 with TRBJ1-5, with TRBD1 identical over 7 bases. Germline V gene sequence: CDR1 SNHLY, CDR2 FYNNEI. The CDR3 runs to 18 residues. V gave up 3 bases and J gave up 3 bases; unmatched junction bases: 14. The CDR3 DNA reads TGTGCCAGCAGTGATTTCCAAGGCCGGGGACAGACCAATCAGCCCCAGCATTTT. It specifies CASSDFQGRGQTNQPQHF.